Each of the 27 T cell receptor beta chains below was sequenced from the same sample in a study of blood T cell repertoires in COVID-19. This table comes from immunoSEQ multiplex PCR, and its TCRdb copy is limited to in-frame clones, with some not included. The data contain over 200,000 clones, 75% to 85% of them seen just once; the ten biggest clones take up over 0.95%. Sequenced material: peripheral blood. The receptors were gathered from a woman in her thirties with COVID-19, enrolled during active disease.

The chain employs TRBV9 and TRBJ1-1; 10 bases fit TRBD1. The CDR3 runs 16 residues. Looked up from germline, CDR1 is SGDLS and CDR2 is YYNGEE. V lost 3 bases and J lost 1; bases outside the gene matches: 6. The CDR3 is CASSAPRDRGNTEAFF. The CDR3 DNA follows: TGTGCCAGCAGCGCTCCCCGGGACAGGGGGAACACTGAAGCTTTCTTT.

This rearrangement joins TRBV29-1 to TRBJ2-2; TRBD2 matches 11 bases. The CDR3 spans 15 residues. Trimming removed 7 bases from V and 0 bases from J; junction bases left unmatched: 4. CDR1 is SQVTM, CDR2 ANQGSEA, per germline. The CDR3 is CSALSGGANTGELFF. The DNA of the CDR3 is TGCAGCGCTCTTAGCGGGGGGGCGAACACCGGGGAGCTGTTTTTT.

This clone was detected ten times or more. J is TRBJ2-5 and V is TRBV6-6, with TRBD2 matching 11 bases. CDR3 length: 16 residues. After removal of 5 bases from V and 5 bases from J, the junction contained 10 bases not matched to a gene. Per the germline V gene, CDR1 is MNHNY and CDR2 is SVGAGI (reference sequence). The CDR3 here is CASSRTSGRGGETQYF. The CDR3 coding sequence is TGTGCCAGCAGTCGTACTAGCGGGAGAGGCGGTGAGACCCAGTACTTC.

This rearrangement joins TRBV19 to TRBJ2-1; 8 bases fit TRBD2. Trimming took 10 bases from V and 6 from J; bases not matched to a gene: 14. The CDR3 sequence is 15 residues long. Germline CDR1 LNHDA, CDR2 SQIVND (reference sequence). The CDR3, as DNA: TGTGCCACCACCTCTGGTAGCGGGGCGATCAATGAGCAGTTCTTC. Its translation: CATTSGSGAINEQFF. The whole variable domain, remainder taken from reference TRBV19 and TRBJ2-1, is DGGITQSPKYLFRKEGQNVTLSCEQNLNHDAMYWYRQDPGQGLRLIYYSQIVNDFQKGDIAEGYSVSREKKESFPLTVTSAQKNPTAFYLCATTSGSGAINEQFFGPGTRLTVL.

V gene TRBV9 combines with J gene TRBJ2-7; a possible D gene is TRBD1 (7 bases). The CDR3 is 14 amino acids. Trimming left V 4 bases short and J 0 bases short, with 11 bases between. The germline CDR1 and CDR2 sequences are SGDLS and YYNGEE. CDR3 amino acids: CASSQGGSSYEQYF. CDR3 coding DNA: TGTGCCAGCAGCCAGGGGGGAAGCTCCTACGAGCAGTACTTC.

The J gene is TRBJ2-1, the V gene TRBV28; tentative D call: TRBD2 (5 bases). The germline V and J ends were trimmed by 7 bases and 0 bases, with 13 bases remaining between them. The CDR3 is 15 residues long. CDR1 and CDR2 from the germline V gene are MDHEN and SYDVKM. CDR3 amino acids: CASTLSGSSYNEQFF. The CDR3 DNA sequence: TGTGCCAGCACCTTGAGCGGAAGCTCCTACAATGAGCAGTTCTTC.

This clone was seen only a few times. This sequence joins TRBV12-5 and TRBJ2-5; TRBD2 might be the D (7 bases). Between the trimmed V and J ends, which lost 1 base and 2 bases, there was a span of 26 bases. The CDR3 extends over 20 amino acids. Germline CDR1 LGHNT, CDR2 FRNRAP. The CDR3 bases are TGTGCTAGTGGTTTGGCCCAAAGGGGGGGGCGCTTGGGTCTTCAAGAGACCCAGTACTTC. Amino acids: CASGLAQRGGRLGLQETQYF.

The chain joins TRBV20-1 to TRBJ1-3; tentatively, D is TRBD1 (5 bases). CDR1 is DFQATT and CDR2 is SNEGSKA in the germline V gene (reference sequence). Trimming took 3 bases from V and 0 from J, leaving 9 bases between them. The CDR3 runs 14 residues. The CDR3 is CSASTGHSGNTIYF. The CDR3 DNA is TGCAGTGCTAGTACAGGCCACTCTGGAAACACCATATATTTT.

The V gene is TRBV18, the J gene TRBJ2-3; D is undetermined. V gave up 3 bases and J gave up 4 bases, with 17 bases separating them. This CDR3 comprises 16 residues. Per germline, CDR1 KGHSH and CDR2 LQKENI. Here the CDR3 reads CASSPIDNERPDTQYF. DNA for the CDR3: TGTGCCAGCTCACCCATTGACAATGAAAGACCAGATACGCAGTATTTT.

The rearrangement joins TRBV5-6 to TRBJ1-1; tentative D call: TRBD1 (6 bases). The germline gives CDR1 SGHDT, CDR2 YYEEEE. V was trimmed by 2 bases and J by 4 bases, leaving 12 bases between them. The CDR3 consists of 14 residues. As DNA, the CDR3 is TGTGCCAGCAGCTTACAGGGTGGGGGCACTGAAGCTTTCTTT. Protein: CASSLQGGGTEAFF.

A note on this clone: A much larger clone lies a single base off, so this may be a read error. The V call is TRBV2, the J call TRBJ1-1; D might be TRBD1 (6 bases). Per the germline V gene, CDR1 is SNHLY and CDR2 is FYNNEI. This CDR3 contains 13 residues. Trimming stripped 6 bases from V and 0 bases from J, with 8 bases between. The CDR3 loop is CASRTGMNTEAFF. Here the CDR3 DNA reads TGTGCCAGCAGAACAGGGATGAACACTGAAGCTTTCTTT. The full variable domain, its missing parts supplied by reference TRBV2 and TRBJ1-1, is EPEVTQTPSHQVTQMGQEVILRCVPISNHLYFYWYRQILGQKVEFLVSFYNNEISEKSEIFDDQFSVERPDGSNFTLKIRSTKLEDSAMYFCASRTGMNTEAFFGQGTRLTVV.

The chain is built from TRBV28 and TRBJ1-1; 11 nucleotides agree with TRBD1. The CDR3 consists of 17 residues. The germline gives CDR1 MDHEN, CDR2 SYDVKM. Trimming removed 6 bases from V and 5 bases from J; junction bases left unmatched: 14. DNA for the CDR3: TGTGCCAGCAGCCCTCTTCCCGGGACAGGGGGGAGGACTGAAGCTTTCTTT. Amino acids: CASSPLPGTGGRTEAFF.

This chain uses TRBV19 with TRBJ1-1, with D possibly matching TRBD1 (5 bases). CDR1 is LNHDA and CDR2 is SQIVND in the germline V gene (reference sequence). CDR3 size: 14 residues. V was shortened by 5 bases and J by 6 bases, with 16 bases between the two germline ends. The CDR3 DNA follows: TGTGCCAGTAGTTCTGACCTCCAGGGTGCTGAAGCTTTCTTT. This codes for CASSSDLQGAEAFF.

This clone has a handful of counts. This chain connects TRBV12-5 to TRBJ2-6, with TRBD2 as a possible D gene (5 bases). Looked up from germline, CDR1 is LGHNT and CDR2 is FRNRAP. The germline V and J ends were trimmed by 5 bases and 2 bases, with 10 bases remaining between them. The CDR3 spans 15 residues. CDR3 residues: CASGLERPGANVLTF. The CDR3 DNA follows: TGTGCTAGTGGTCTCGAGCGGCCTGGGGCCAACGTCCTGACTTTC.

The rearrangement joins TRBV28 to TRBJ2-3; D may be TRBD2 (6 bases). CDR1 is MDHEN and CDR2 is SYDVKM in the germline V gene. The V end lost 7 bases, the J end lost 6 bases, and 14 bases lay between the germline ends. This CDR3 region has 13 residues. The CDR3 sequence is CASTHPGADTQYF. Written as DNA, the CDR3 is TGTGCCAGCACCCACCCGGGAGCGGATACGCAGTATTTT.

The chain links TRBV3-1 (or the pseudogene TRBV3-2) to TRBJ1-3; a possible D gene is TRBD1 (5 bases). CDR3 length equals 15 residues. Germline CDR1 is LGHDT and CDR2 is YNNKEL (reference sequence). V was shortened by 3 bases and J by 0 bases, with 9 bases between the two germline ends. The CDR3 DNA follows: TGTGCCAGCAGCCACGGGACTCGCTCTGGAAACACCATATATTTT. This codes for CASSHGTRSGNTIYF.

This rearrangement joins TRBV3-1 (or the pseudogene TRBV3-2) to TRBJ1-4, with a tentative D call TRBD1 (6 bases). V lost 4 bases to trimming and J lost 6 bases, with 18 bases between them. The CDR3 covers 16 residues. CDR1 is LGHDT, CDR2 YNNKEL, per germline (reference sequence). In DNA form, the CDR3 reads TGTGCCAGCAGCCCGGACAGCCCGGGGGGGTATGAAAAACTGTTTTTT. Translation: CASSPDSPGGYEKLFF.

The CDR3 spells CSVTGTEQETQYF. Written as DNA, the CDR3 is TGCAGCGTTACCGGGACAGAGCAAGAGACCCAGTACTTC. The gene calls are TRBV29-1 and TRBJ2-5, with 7 positions matching TRBD1. Per the germline V gene, CDR1 is SQVTM and CDR2 is ANQGSEA. This CDR3 spans 13 amino acids. The junction had 5 bases not matched to a gene; V was cut back by 5 bases and J by 2 bases. Supplemented by reference TRBV29-1 and TRBJ2-5, the full variable domain reads SAVISQKPSRDICQRGTSLTIQCQVDSQVTMMFWYRQQPGQSLTLIATANQGSEATYESGFVIDKFPISRPNLTFSTLTVSNMSPEDSSIYLCSVTGTEQETQYFGPGTRLLVL.

V gene TRBV4-2 combines with J gene TRBJ1-1; 9 nucleotides agree with TRBD1. Losses at the gene ends were 1 base for V and 4 bases for J; bases not matched to a gene: 1. The CDR3 has 14 amino acids. Germline lookup yields CDR1 LGHNA and CDR2 YNFKEQ. CDR3 sequence (DNA): TGTGCCAGCAGCCAAGCGACAGGGGGCACTGAAGCTTTCTTT. It encodes CASSQATGGTEAFF.

The chain carries TRBV27 and TRBJ1-1; no definite D call. This CDR3 comprises 12 residues. With 8 bases removed from V and 0 bases from J, the gap between germline ends came to 7 bases. Germline V gives CDR1 MNHEY, CDR2 SMNVEV (reference sequence). The CDR3 loop is CASGELNTEAFF. CDR3 nucleotide sequence: TGTGCCAGCGGGGAGTTGAACACTGAAGCTTTCTTT.

The chain links TRBV15 to TRBJ1-1, with D uncertain. The CDR3 sequence is 13 residues long. Germline CDR1 reads LNHNV; CDR2 reads YYDKDF (reference sequence). The V gene lost 2 bases and the J gene lost 10 bases, with 14 bases spanning the gap. This chain's CDR3 is CATSRSGWEGAFF. The CDR3 DNA sequence: TGTGCCACCAGCAGATCTGGGTGGGAGGGAGCTTTCTTT.

The chain carries TRBV14 and TRBJ2-3, with 7 bases aligning to TRBD2. This CDR3 spans 15 amino acids. The junction had 9 bases not matched to a gene; V was cut back by 7 bases and J by 2 bases. CDR1 and CDR2 from the germline V gene are SGHDN and FVKESK. The CDR3 DNA is TGTGCCAGCACGCGAGGTAGCGGGTTCACAGATACGCAGTATTTT. It yields the protein CASTRGSGFTDTQYF. The full variable domain, completed using reference TRBV14 and TRBJ2-3, is EAGVTQFPSHSVIEKGQTVTLRCDPISGHDNLYWYRRVMGKEIKFLLHFVKESKQDESGMPNNRFLAERTGGTYSTLKVQPAELEDSGVYFCASTRGSGFTDTQYFGPGTRLTVL.

This chain connects TRBV7-3 to TRBJ2-2; 8 bases line up with TRBD2. V shed 2 bases, J shed 2 bases, and the junction held 7 bases outside the gene matches. The CDR3 totals 17 residues. Germline CDR1 is SGHTA and CDR2 is FQGTGA. The DNA of the CDR3 is TGTGCCAGCAGCTTATTCGCGGGGGGTACAAACACCGGGGAGCTGTTTTTT. Encoded protein: CASSLFAGGTNTGELFF.

The rearrangement links TRBV6-4 to TRBJ1-1; 7 nucleotides align to TRBD1. Looked up from germline, CDR1 is MRHNA and CDR2 is SNTAGT. The CDR3 extends over 13 amino acids. V was clipped by 5 bases and J by 4 bases; unmatched bases: 4. CDR3 nucleotide sequence: TGTGCCAGCAGTCTTCAGGGGGGCACTGAAGCTTTCTTT. Its protein product is CASSLQGGTEAFF.

This chain uses TRBV19 with TRBJ1-1; unclear D gene. Trimming shortened V by 3 bases and J by 1 base, and 9 bases separated the two germline ends. The germline CDR1 and CDR2 sequences are LNHDA and SQIVND (reference sequence). The CDR3 consists of 14 residues. CDR3 protein: CASSMWEENTEAFF. In DNA form, the CDR3 reads TGTGCCAGTAGTATGTGGGAGGAGAACACTGAAGCTTTCTTT.

This sequence joins TRBV30 and TRBJ2-5; the match to TRBD2 covers 11 bases. After removal of 3 bases from V and 4 bases from J, the junction contained 10 bases not matched to a gene. This CDR3 has 16 amino acids. Germline V gene lookup returns CDR1 GTSNPN and CDR2 SVGIG (reference sequence). The CDR3 DNA sequence: TGTGCCTGGAGCCGGGGGGTAGCGGGAGGGCGAGAGACCCAGTACTTC. It encodes CAWSRGVAGGRETQYF.

The V and J genes are TRBV30 and TRBJ1-1; D unclear. The CDR3 is 11 amino acids. Trimming stripped 3 bases from V and 7 bases from J, with 9 bases between. Germline CDR1 is GTSNPN and CDR2 is SVGIG (reference sequence). CDR3 coding DNA: TGTGCCTGGAGCCGAGAGGGTGAAGCTTTCTTT. Translating gives CAWSREGEAFF.